The 18 T cell receptor beta chains listed next were all sequenced from one sample in a study of blood T cell repertoires in COVID-19. Method: immunoSEQ multiplex PCR; TCRdb's copy keeps in-frame clones and lacks some. There are some 190,000 clones in the sample; just over 85% occur only once, and about 1.5% lies in the top ten. What was sequenced was peripheral blood. These receptor sequences come from a man younger than 30 with active or convalescent COVID-19.

This rearrangement joins TRBV7-9 to TRBJ1-1; 9 bases agree with TRBD1. The CDR3 totals 14 residues. Losses at the gene ends were 5 bases for V and 10 bases for J; bases not matched to a gene: 11. CDR1 and CDR2 from the germline V gene are SEHNR and FQNEAQ (reference sequence). For the CDR3, the DNA is TGTGCCAGCAGCCCCGCCGCCGGGACAGGGCGAGCTTTCTTT. Protein: CASSPAAGTGRAFF.

This chain links TRBV4-1 with TRBJ2-2; D is perhaps TRBD2 (5 bases). This CDR3 comprises 16 residues. Looked up from germline, CDR1 is MGHRA and CDR2 is YSYEKL. Deletions cut 6 bases from V and 2 bases from J, with 16 bases between. CDR3 protein: CASSSRGAFNTGELFF. In DNA form, the CDR3 reads TGCGCCAGCAGTAGCCGGGGAGCGTTCAACACCGGGGAGCTGTTTTTT.

The rearrangement links TRBV15 to TRBJ1-4; 7 bases are shared with TRBD1. Looked up from germline, CDR1 is LNHNV and CDR2 is YYDKDF (reference sequence). The CDR3 has 17 residues. V lost 1 base, J lost 8 bases, and 13 bases stayed unmatched. CDR3 coding DNA: TGTGCCACCAGCAGAGCCTATAATAACAGGGGTGCGGAAAAACTGTTTTTT. Residues: CATSRAYNNRGAEKLFF.

The rearrangement links TRBV24-1 to TRBJ2-7; TRBD1 is a possible D gene (5 bases). The CDR3 has 12 residues. Germline V gene data show CDR1 as KGHDR and CDR2 as SFDVKD. The ends were cut back, 5 bases at V and 7 bases at J, with 11 bases in the middle. This chain's CDR3 is CATSGAGREQYF. The CDR3 DNA reads TGTGCCACCAGTGGGGCAGGGCGGGAGCAGTACTTC.

The DNA for the CDR3 is TGTGCCTGGAGTGTGAGCCTAGCGGGAGTAGGCGAGCAGTACTTC. Encoded protein: CAWSVSLAGVGEQYF. The chain recombines TRBV30 with TRBJ2-7, with 10 positions matching TRBD2. Per germline, CDR1 GTSNPN and CDR2 SVGIG (reference sequence). The junction had 8 bases not matched to a gene; V was cut back by 0 bases and J by 6 bases. The CDR3 extends over 15 amino acids.

V gene TRBV30 combines with J gene TRBJ1-5; a possible D gene is TRBD1 (6 bases). Per the germline V gene, CDR1 is GTSNPN and CDR2 is SVGIG (reference sequence). The V gene lost 3 bases and the J gene lost 2 bases, with 11 bases spanning the gap. There are 14 residues in the CDR3. CDR3 sequence reads: CAWSMGHGNQPQHF. The CDR3 bases are TGTGCCTGGAGCATGGGACACGGCAATCAGCCCCAGCATTTT.

This chain links TRBV19 with TRBJ1-2; weak D call: TRBD1 (6 bases). V was cut by 3 bases and J by 2 bases, with 13 bases left in between. The CDR3 consists of 15 residues. From germline, CDR1 is LNHDA and CDR2 SQIVND (reference sequence). The CDR3 here is CASSMHLTGNYGYTF. CDR3 coding DNA: TGTGCCAGTAGTATGCACCTCACAGGGAACTATGGCTACACCTTC.

This chain uses TRBV28 with TRBJ1-5; maybe TRBD1 (5 bases). This CDR3 is built from 14 residues. The germline V gene has CDR1 MDHEN and CDR2 SYDVKM. Trimming took off 3 bases at V and 7 bases at J, with 13 bases between the two ends. The CDR3 DNA reads TGTGCCAGCAGTTTTATCAGGGTCGGCCAGCCCCAGCATTTT. This gives the protein CASSFIRVGQPQHF. The entire variable domain, with the rest obtained from reference TRBV28 and TRBJ1-5, is as follows: DVKVTQSSRYLVKRTGEKVFLECVQDMDHENMFWYRQDPGLGLRLIYFSYDVKMKEKGDIPEGYSVSREKKERFSLILESASTNQTSMYLCASSFIRVGQPQHFGDGTRLSIL.

This clone has more than one count but fewer than ten. V gene TRBV6-4 combines with J gene TRBJ2-2, with D perhaps TRBD1 (6 bases). V lost 3 bases and J 10 bases, leaving 15 bases between the germline ends. The CDR3 loop spans 14 amino acids. CDR1 and CDR2 from the germline V gene are MRHNA and SNTAGT. CDR3 coding DNA: TGTGCCAGCAGTGATCGGCTCCAGGGGCCGGAGCTGTTTTTT. Translated: CASSDRLQGPELFF.

This clone appeared once. V usage is TRBV13 and J usage is TRBJ2-7, with TRBD2 matching over 7 bases. The CDR3 has 13 amino acids. From germline, CDR1 is PRHDT and CDR2 FYEKMQ (reference sequence). V lost 6 bases and J lost 0; bases outside the gene matches: 2. In DNA, the CDR3 is TGTGCCAGCAGGGGAGGGAGCTCCTACGAGCAGTACTTC. It is translated as CASRGGSSYEQYF.

V and J are TRBV7-2 and TRBJ2-7; no clear D gene. Germline CDR1 reads SGHTA; CDR2 reads FQGNSA. Trimming pared 6 bases from V and 5 bases from J, leaving 17 bases between. This CDR3 has 14 residues. CDR3 DNA sequence: TGTGCCAGCAGGCTGGCATCACCCCTGGACGAGCAGTACTTC. Amino acid sequence: CASRLASPLDEQYF. The full variable domain, its missing parts supplied by reference TRBV7-2 and TRBJ2-7, is GAGVSQSPSNKVTEKGKDVELRCDPISGHTALYWYRQSLGQGLEFLIYFQGNSAPDKSGLPSDRFSAERTGGSVSTLTIQRTQQEDSAVYLCASRLASPLDEQYFGPGTRLTVT.

The chain uses TRBV6-2 or TRBV6-3 and TRBJ2-1; TRBD2 agrees at 8 bases. Germline-derived CDR1 and CDR2 are MNHEY and SVGEGT. CDR3 length: 15 residues. Trimming removed 6 bases from V and 8 bases from J; junction bases left unmatched: 12. DNA for the CDR3: TGTGCCAGCAGCTCCCCCAGCGGGAGCGGCGATGAGCAGTTCTTC. Protein: CASSSPSGSGDEQFF.

V gene TRBV4-2 combines with J gene TRBJ2-7; 9 bases line up with TRBD1. This CDR3 has 14 amino acids. CDR1 is LGHNA, CDR2 YNFKEQ, per germline. J was trimmed by 3 bases and V by 4 bases; bases with no gene match: 4. The CDR3 DNA sequence: TGTGCCAGCAGCCGGGGACAGGGCGGCTACGAGCAGTACTTC. As protein: CASSRGQGGYEQYF.

The chain has TRBV2 and TRBJ2-7, with TRBD1 as a possible D gene (5 bases). The CDR3 length is 15 residues. Germline values: CDR1 SNHLY, CDR2 FYNNEI. V was clipped by 1 base and J by 8 bases, with 18 bases between them. DNA for the CDR3: TGTGCCAGCAGTGAAGTCATATCTCAGGGATACAAGCAGTACTTC. Translation: CASSEVISQGYKQYF.

The chain combines TRBV5-8 with TRBJ2-1; 7 nucleotides agree with TRBD1. V lost 4 bases and J lost 0; bases outside the gene matches: 4. The CDR3 contains 15 residues. Germline assignment: CDR1 SGHTS and CDR2 YDEGEE. The CDR3 DNA reads as TGTGCCAGCAGCCCCGGGACAGCCTCCTACAATGAGCAGTTCTTC. Its translation: CASSPGTASYNEQFF. The whole variable domain, filled in from reference TRBV5-8 and TRBJ2-1, reads EAGVTQSPTHLIKTRGQQATLRCSPISGHTSVYWYQQALGLGLQFLLWYDEGEERNRGNFPPRFSGRQFPNYSSELNVNALELEDSALYLCASSPGTASYNEQFFGPGTRLTVL.

The chain couples TRBV7-8 to TRBJ2-1; 9 nucleotides agree with TRBD2. Germline CDR1 reads SGHVS; CDR2 reads FQNEAQ. V trimming: 2 bases; J trimming: 4 bases; junction bases outside the gene matches: 3. CDR3 size: 15 residues. CDR3 sequence reads: CASSLLAGSYNEQFF. Written as DNA, the CDR3 is TGTGCCAGCAGCTTACTAGCGGGGTCATACAATGAGCAGTTCTTC.

This rearrangement joins TRBV27 to TRBJ2-3; 7 positions match TRBD2. Germline V gene data show CDR1 as MNHEY and CDR2 as SMNVEV (reference sequence). The ends lost 3 bases at V and 3 bases at J; junction bases unmatched: 6. This CDR3 region has 15 residues. CDR3 in amino acids: CASSFGGGPTDTQYF. DNA for the CDR3: TGTGCCAGCAGTTTTGGGGGAGGGCCGACAGATACGCAGTATTTT.

V and J are TRBV18 and TRBJ1-3; D is possibly TRBD1 (5 bases). This CDR3 spans 18 amino acids. Trimming cost V 1 base and J 0 bases, with 16 bases left between them. In germline, CDR1 is KGHSH, CDR2 LQKENI. The CDR3 sequence is CASSPLKIGGLSGNTIYF. The CDR3 DNA reads as TGTGCCAGCTCACCACTCAAAATCGGGGGACTCTCTGGAAACACCATATATTTT.